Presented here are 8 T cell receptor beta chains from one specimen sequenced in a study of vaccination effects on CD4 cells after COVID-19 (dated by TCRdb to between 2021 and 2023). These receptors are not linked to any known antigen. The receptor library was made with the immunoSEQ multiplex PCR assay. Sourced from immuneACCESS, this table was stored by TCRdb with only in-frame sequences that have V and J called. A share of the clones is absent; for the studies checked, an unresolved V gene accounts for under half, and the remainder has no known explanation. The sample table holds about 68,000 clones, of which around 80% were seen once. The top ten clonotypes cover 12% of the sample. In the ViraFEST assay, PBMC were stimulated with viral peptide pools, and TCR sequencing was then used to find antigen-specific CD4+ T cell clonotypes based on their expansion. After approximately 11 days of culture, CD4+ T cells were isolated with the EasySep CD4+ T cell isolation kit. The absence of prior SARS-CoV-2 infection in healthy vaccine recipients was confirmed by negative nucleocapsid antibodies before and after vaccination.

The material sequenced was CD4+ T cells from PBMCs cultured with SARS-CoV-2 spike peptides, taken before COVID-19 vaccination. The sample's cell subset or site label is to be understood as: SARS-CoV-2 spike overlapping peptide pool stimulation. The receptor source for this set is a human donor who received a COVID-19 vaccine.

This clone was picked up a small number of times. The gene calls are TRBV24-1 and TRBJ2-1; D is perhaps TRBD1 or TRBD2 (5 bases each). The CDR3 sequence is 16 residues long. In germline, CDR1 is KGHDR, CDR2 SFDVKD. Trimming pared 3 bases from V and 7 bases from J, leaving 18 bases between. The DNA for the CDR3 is TGTGCCACCAGTGATCCGGGGACGGAGGCCAGAAATGAGCAGTTCTTC. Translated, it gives CATSDPGTEARNEQFF.

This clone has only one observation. The CDR3 region has the DNA TGTGCCAGCAGTGACCCACGTCCAGATACGCAGTATTTT. It specifies CASSDPRPDTQYF. V gene TRBV28 combines with J gene TRBJ2-3; D not resolved. Trimming took off 5 bases at V and 4 bases at J, with 10 bases between the two ends. Germline CDR1 MDHEN, CDR2 SYDVKM. The CDR3 covers 13 residues. Using reference TRBV28 and TRBJ2-3 for the parts outside the CDR3, the full variable domain is DVKVTQSSRYLVKRTGEKVFLECVQDMDHENMFWYRQDPGLGLRLIYFSYDVKMKEKGDIPEGYSVSREKKERFSLILESASTNQTSMYLCASSDPRPDTQYFGPGTRLTVL.

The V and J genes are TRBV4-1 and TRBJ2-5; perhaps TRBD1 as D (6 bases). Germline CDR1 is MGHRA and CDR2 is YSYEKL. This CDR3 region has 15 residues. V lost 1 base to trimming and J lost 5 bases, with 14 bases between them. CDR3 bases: TGCGCCAGCAGCCAAGGACAACAGGGTCCCGAGACCCAGTACTTC. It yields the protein CASSQGQQGPETQYF.

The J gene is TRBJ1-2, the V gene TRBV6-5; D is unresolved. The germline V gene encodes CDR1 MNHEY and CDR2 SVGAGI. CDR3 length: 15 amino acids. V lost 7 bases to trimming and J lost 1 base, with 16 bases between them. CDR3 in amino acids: CASTLGGGLNYGYTF. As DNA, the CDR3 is TGTGCCAGCACCCTAGGAGGAGGGCTTAACTATGGCTACACCTTC.

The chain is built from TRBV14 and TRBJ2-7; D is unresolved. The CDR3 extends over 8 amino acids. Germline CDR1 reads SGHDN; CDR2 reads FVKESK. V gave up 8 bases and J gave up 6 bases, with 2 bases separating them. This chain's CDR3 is CASREQYV. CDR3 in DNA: TGTGCCAGCCGCGAGCAGTACGTC.

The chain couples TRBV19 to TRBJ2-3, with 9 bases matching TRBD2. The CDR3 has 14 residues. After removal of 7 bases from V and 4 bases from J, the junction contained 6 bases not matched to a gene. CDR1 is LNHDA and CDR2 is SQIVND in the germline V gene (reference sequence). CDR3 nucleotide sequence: TGTGCCAGTAACGCGGGGGGGCCCGCAGATACGCAGTATTTT. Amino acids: CASNAGGPADTQYF.

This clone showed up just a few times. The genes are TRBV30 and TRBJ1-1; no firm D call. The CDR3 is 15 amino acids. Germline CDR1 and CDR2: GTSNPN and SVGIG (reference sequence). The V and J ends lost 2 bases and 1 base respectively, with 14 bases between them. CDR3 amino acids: CAWSPPGRWNTEAFF. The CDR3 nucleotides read TGTGCCTGGAGTCCACCGGGCCGGTGGAACACTGAAGCTTTCTTT.

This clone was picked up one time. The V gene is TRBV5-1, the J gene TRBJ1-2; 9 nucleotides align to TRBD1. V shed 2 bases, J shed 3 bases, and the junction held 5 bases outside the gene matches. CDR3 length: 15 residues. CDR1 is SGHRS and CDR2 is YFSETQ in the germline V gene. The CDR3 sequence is CASSLSGQGHYGYTF. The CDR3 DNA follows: TGCGCCAGCAGCTTATCGGGACAGGGACACTATGGCTACACCTTC.